Listed here is a single T cell receptor beta chain. Germline CDR1 MNHEY, CDR2 SMNVEV (reference sequence). Trimming took 4 bases from V and 6 from J, leaving 12 bases between them. CDR3 length equals 13 residues. Generated by immunoSEQ multiplex PCR, the TCRdb table keeps only in-frame clones and is missing some. There are fewer than 130,000 clones in the sample; 89% occur only once, and 1.9% lies in the top ten. This entry belongs to a study of cytomegalovirus exposure and HLA in healthy donors. The specimen was PBMCs. The sequence was collected from a woman under 30 in good health and CMV-seronegative. The chain combines TRBV27 with TRBJ2-5; maybe TRBD1 (6 bases). The DNA for the CDR3 is TGTGCCAGCAGTTCCCAGGGGATCAAGACCCAGTACTTC. Translation gives CASSSQGIKTQYF.